These 12 T cell receptor beta chains were all obtained from the same sample, sequenced in a study of regulatory and conventional T cells in RAG deficiency. TCRdb's copy holds only in-frame clones and misses some; the assay was immunoSEQ multiplex PCR. Here the sample spans about 28,000 clones, just over 90% being singletons. Blood CD4+ CD25-high CD127-low regulatory T cells supplied the genomic DNA template. The same data also contributed to another study, on regulatory T cells. That source reports: Amplification used 52 TRBV primers and 13 TRBJ primers.

The specimen sequenced was Tregs sorted from blood. Receptors originate from a human donor in good health.

J is TRBJ1-1 and V is TRBV6-6, with D possibly matching TRBD1 (5 bases). Trimming stripped 8 bases from V and 5 bases from J, with 9 bases between. CDR3 length: 11 amino acids. CDR1 and CDR2 from the germline V gene are MNHNY and SVGAGI (reference sequence). In DNA form, the CDR3 reads TGTGCCAGCGCAGGGAGTACTGAAGCTTTCTTT. It translates to CASAGSTEAFF.

The V call is TRBV28, the J call TRBJ1-1; possibly TRBD1 for D (5 bases). The CDR3 contains 12 residues. Germline CDR1 MDHEN, CDR2 SYDVKM. V was clipped by 8 bases and J by 7 bases, with 14 bases between them. CDR3 coding DNA: TGTGCCAGCGGCAGGGTTGCTGGTGAAGCTTTCTTT. It is translated as CASGRVAGEAFF.

The V gene is TRBV11-2, the J gene TRBJ1-1; 7 bases line up with TRBD1. CDR3 length equals 14 residues. CDR1 is SGHAT, CDR2 FQNNGV, per germline. Unmatched junction bases numbered 5, after V lost 0 bases and J lost 7 bases. The CDR3, as DNA: TGTGCCAGCAGCTTAGAGAGGGGGCTTGTTGAAGCTTTCTTT. Translation: CASSLERGLVEAFF.

The chain is built from TRBV10-3 and TRBJ2-1; D uncertain. Germline V gene lookup returns CDR1 ENHRY and CDR2 SYGVKD. Trimming left V 3 bases short and J 12 bases short, with 6 bases between. The CDR3 extends over 10 amino acids. For the CDR3, the DNA is TGTGCCATCAGTGATTCGCCGCAGTTCTTC. It translates to CAISDSPQFF.

The chain uses TRBV29-1 and TRBJ1-1; the match to TRBD1 covers 11 bases. This CDR3 is 17 amino acids long. J lost 7 bases, V lost 4 bases, and 17 bases had no gene match. CDR1 SQVTM and CDR2 ANQGSEA come from the germline V gene. The CDR3 loop is CSVGPLRDRGSLREAFF. The CDR3 bases are TGCAGCGTTGGCCCCCTCCGGGACAGGGGGTCATTGCGTGAAGCTTTCTTT.

The chain carries TRBV30 and TRBJ1-2; a possible D gene is TRBD1 (6 bases). V lost 5 bases and J 3 bases, leaving 10 bases between the germline ends. The CDR3 extends over 12 amino acids. The germline V gene encodes CDR1 GTSNPN and CDR2 SVGIG (reference sequence). The CDR3 protein is CAWGTRDYGYTF. For the CDR3, the DNA is TGTGCCTGGGGGACACGGGACTATGGCTACACCTTC.

This sequence joins TRBV5-1 and TRBJ2-1, with D maybe TRBD1 (5 bases). V was shortened by 3 bases and J by 4 bases, with 26 bases between the two germline ends. The CDR3 has 19 residues. CDR1 is SGHRS and CDR2 is YFSETQ in the germline V gene. The CDR3 sequence is CASSSVHPHETVLYNEQFF. In DNA form, the CDR3 reads TGCGCCAGCAGCTCCGTCCACCCACACGAGACAGTCCTTTACAATGAGCAGTTCTTC.

V usage is TRBV5-1 and J usage is TRBJ1-2; possibly TRBD1 for D (5 bases). The CDR3 runs 15 residues. The V gene lost 0 bases and the J gene lost 5 bases, with 14 bases spanning the gap. Germline V CDR1 and CDR2: SGHRS, YFSETQ. The CDR3 DNA reads TGCGCCAGCAGCTTGGCCGGGACGTCATCGTATGGCTACACCTTC. It encodes CASSLAGTSSYGYTF.

V is TRBV7-2 and J is TRBJ2-3; D call uncertain. Trimming removed 0 bases from V and 2 bases from J, with 3 bases in between. This CDR3 is 13 amino acids long. The V gene's germline CDR1 is SGHTA and CDR2 FQGNSA. The CDR3 here is CASSLAYTDTQYF. The CDR3 bases are TGTGCCAGCAGCTTAGCTTACACAGATACGCAGTATTTT.

The chain carries TRBV9 and TRBJ1-4; 7 bases map to TRBD1. CDR1 and CDR2 (germline): SGDLS, YYNGEE. The length of the CDR3 is 16 residues. The J segment lost 5 bases and the V segment lost 4 bases, leaving 11 bases of the junction unmatched. CDR3 residues: CASSSQTGSRNEKLFF. The DNA of the CDR3 is TGTGCCAGCAGCTCTCAGACAGGGAGTAGGAATGAAAAACTGTTTTTT.

V is TRBV5-5 and J is TRBJ2-1; TRBD1 matches at 10 bases. This CDR3 is 16 amino acids long. The germline V gene encodes CDR1 SGHKS and CDR2 YYEKEE (reference sequence). V lost 0 bases and J lost 6; bases outside the gene matches: 6. The CDR3 sequence: CASSLGLGTGVNEQFF. The CDR3 nucleotides read TGTGCCAGCAGCTTGGGGTTAGGGACAGGGGTCAATGAGCAGTTCTTC.

This chain joins TRBV7-2 and TRBJ2-5; TRBD1 might be the D (5 bases). Germline V CDR1 and CDR2: SGHTA, FQGNSA. This CDR3 has 15 amino acids. V was trimmed by 5 bases and J by 6 bases, leaving 19 bases between them. The CDR3 protein is CASSPHPARAKTQYF. For the CDR3, the DNA is TGTGCCAGCAGCCCACACCCGGCCAGGGCTAAGACCCAGTACTTC. Variable domain in full (rest from reference TRBV7-2 and TRBJ2-5): GAGVSQSPSNKVTEKGKDVELRCDPISGHTALYWYRQSLGQGLEFLIYFQGNSAPDKSGLPSDRFSAERTGGSVSTLTIQRTQQEDSAVYLCASSPHPARAKTQYFGPGTRLLVL.